The 21 T cell receptor beta chains given below trace back to one sample, sequenced in a study of blood T cells in healthy people across ages. A sample-barcoded 5' primer and a J-beta primer mix were used in a second PCR of roughly 6 to 11 cycles. One entry per CDR3 protein, called by TCRdb with MiXCR from the 5' RACE reads. The table lists around 900,000 distinct CDR3 sequences, roughly 51% of them singletons. The sequenced material came from blood. The origin of the receptors is a woman aged 60-70 years in good health.

V and J are TRBV28 and TRBJ1-6; 7 positions agree with TRBD1. The CDR3 contains 14 residues. From germline, CDR1 is MDHEN and CDR2 SYDVKM. The V segment lost 6 bases and the J segment 8 bases; nucleotides outside the gene matches: 7. CDR3 nucleotides: TGTGCCAGCAGATCAACAGGGGCTTATTCACCCCTCCACTTT. Its protein product is CASRSTGAYSPLHF.

The CDR3 here is CASSYGRLSGEQYF. As DNA, the CDR3 is TGTGCCAGCAGTTACGGGCGGCTCTCCGGCGAGCAGTACTTC. The chain has TRBV6-2 or TRBV6-3 and TRBJ2-7; D uncertain. V lost 2 bases and J 6 bases, leaving 14 bases between the germline ends. CDR3 size: 14 residues. CDR1 and CDR2 (germline): MNHEY, SVGEGT.

The chain carries TRBV7-2 and TRBJ1-4; D not resolved. V was shortened by 2 bases and J by 10 bases, with 11 bases between the two germline ends. The germline V gene has CDR1 SGHTA and CDR2 FQGNSA. CDR3 length equals 13 residues. CDR3 DNA: TGTGCCAGCAGCTTACCCCTTGTGGGAAAACTGTTTTTT. Translating it yields CASSLPLVGKLFF.

The chain couples TRBV4-1 to TRBJ2-7, with D maybe TRBD1 (6 bases). V dropped 4 bases and J dropped 1 base, with 17 bases sitting between them. This CDR3 is built from 16 residues. Germline lookup yields CDR1 MGHRA and CDR2 YSYEKL. CDR3 amino acids: CASSPKDRSLSYEQYF. The CDR3 coding sequence is TGCGCCAGCAGCCCAAAGGACAGATCTTTGTCCTACGAGCAGTACTTC.

This clonotype was detected only a few times. The J gene is TRBJ2-5, the V gene TRBV4-2; no firm D call. Trimming removed 1 base from V and 2 bases from J, with 8 bases in between. Per the germline V gene, CDR1 is LGHNA and CDR2 is YNFKEQ. The CDR3 has 14 residues. In nucleotides, the CDR3 is TGTGCCAGCAGCCAAGTTGACAAGCAAGAGACCCAGTACTTC. Protein product: CASSQVDKQETQYF.

This clonotype came up many times. The rearrangement links TRBV6-6 to TRBJ2-7, with 9 bases identical to TRBD2. The CDR3 has 17 amino acids. Germline CDR1 reads MNHNY; CDR2 reads SVGAGI (reference sequence). The V gene end was trimmed by 4 bases and the J gene end by 0 bases; junction bases not matched to a gene: 10. CDR3 loop: CASSSDLAGRGSYEQYF. The CDR3 region has the DNA TGTGCCAGCAGTTCCGACCTAGCGGGGAGAGGCTCCTACGAGCAGTACTTC.

The rearrangement joins TRBV10-3 to TRBJ1-5, with 7 nucleotides matching TRBD1. Germline CDR1 reads ENHRY; CDR2 reads SYGVKD. CDR3 length: 13 amino acids. The V gene end was trimmed by 7 bases and the J gene end by 6 bases; junction bases not matched to a gene: 6. In DNA, the CDR3 is TGTGCCATCAAGGACAGGCCAAGTCAGCCCCAGCATTTT. Translated, it gives CAIKDRPSQPQHF.

The chain carries TRBV29-1 and TRBJ1-2, with TRBD1 matching 8 bases. The CDR3 spans 13 residues. Germline assignment: CDR1 SQVTM and CDR2 ANQGSEA. Trimming took 7 bases from V and 8 from J; bases not matched to a gene: 12. The CDR3 DNA reads TGCAGCGCGTTCCTGGACAGGGTGAGAGGCTACACCTTC. Its translation is CSAFLDRVRGYTF.

There are a few counts of this clonotype. The genes are TRBV2 and TRBJ2-3; the D gene is possibly TRBD1 (6 bases). This CDR3 contains 16 residues. V lost 3 bases and J lost 6, with 19 bases in between. From germline, CDR1 is SNHLY and CDR2 FYNNEI. CDR3 in amino acids: CASSDWGQTFTDTQYF. DNA for the CDR3: TGTGCCAGCAGTGATTGGGGACAAACCTTTACTGATACGCAGTATTTT.

This clonotype was detected a few times. V gene TRBV7-6 combines with J gene TRBJ2-4, with 12 bases aligning to TRBD2. Germline CDR1 and CDR2: SGHVS and FNYEAQ. The CDR3 consists of 18 residues. Unmatched junction bases numbered 10, after V lost 6 bases and J lost 1 base. The CDR3 sequence is CASSPKTSGSEAKNIQYF. The CDR3 DNA is TGTGCCAGCAGTCCTAAGACTAGCGGGAGTGAGGCCAAAAACATTCAGTACTTC.

The chain employs TRBV19 and TRBJ2-7, with D possibly being TRBD2 (6 bases). This CDR3 comprises 13 residues. CDR1 is LNHDA and CDR2 is SQIVND in the germline V gene (reference sequence). V lost 6 bases and J 6 bases, leaving 15 bases between the germline ends. The CDR3 bases are TGTGCCAGTAGCATGGCGGGGATGGGCGAGCAGTACTTC. Translating it yields CASSMAGMGEQYF.

The chain has TRBV29-1 and TRBJ2-7, with D hard to call. The germline CDR1 and CDR2 sequences are SQVTM and ANQGSEA. The V gene lost 5 bases and the J gene lost 0 bases, with 11 bases spanning the gap. The CDR3 is made up of 13 amino acids. This chain's CDR3 is CSVCSSDSYEQYF. The CDR3, as DNA: TGCAGCGTTTGTTCTTCGGACTCCTACGAGCAGTACTTC.

This clonotype was detected ten times or more. This sequence joins TRBV29-1 and TRBJ2-5; 16 positions agree with TRBD2. Germline V gene sequence: CDR1 SQVTM, CDR2 ANQGSEA. CDR3 length equals 16 residues. V trimming: 8 bases; J trimming: 5 bases; junction bases outside the gene matches: 11. This chain's CDR3 is CSFRGTSGRAVETQYF. The CDR3 DNA is TGCAGCTTCCGGGGGACTAGCGGGAGGGCGGTGGAGACCCAGTACTTC.

The gene calls are TRBV4-1 and TRBJ2-1; D not resolved. V dropped 1 base and J dropped 1 base, with 11 bases sitting between them. The CDR3 is 16 residues long. The germline V gene has CDR1 MGHRA and CDR2 YSYEKL. The CDR3 sequence: CASSQVGSPSYNEQFF. The CDR3 DNA is TGCGCCAGCAGCCAAGTGGGCAGTCCATCCTACAATGAGCAGTTCTTC.

There are a few counts of this clonotype. The chain recombines TRBV7-2 with TRBJ2-3, with a weak D call TRBD1 (5 bases). The V and J ends lost 6 bases and 2 bases respectively, with 12 bases between them. This CDR3 has 14 amino acids. Germline loops: CDR1 SGHTA, CDR2 FQGNSA. The CDR3 DNA sequence: TGTGCCAGCAGTCAGGGTTATTCCACAGATACGCAGTATTTT. This codes for CASSQGYSTDTQYF. Drawing the rest from reference TRBV7-2 and TRBJ2-3, the complete variable domain is GAGVSQSPSNKVTEKGKDVELRCDPISGHTALYWYRQSLGQGLEFLIYFQGNSAPDKSGLPSDRFSAERTGGSVSTLTIQRTQQEDSAVYLCASSQGYSTDTQYFGPGTRLTVL.

At least ten counts were recorded for this clonotype. The genes are TRBV7-2 and TRBJ1-5, with a weak D call TRBD1 (5 bases). The germline V gene encodes CDR1 SGHTA and CDR2 FQGNSA. The CDR3 runs to 15 residues. V lost 0 bases, J lost 7 bases, and 13 bases lay in between. The CDR3 nucleotides read TGTGCCAGCAGCTTAGCCGGGGGTAACGGGCAGCCCCAGCATTTT. Translating gives CASSLAGGNGQPQHF.

V and J are TRBV27 and TRBJ2-4, with TRBD1 matching over 8 bases. There are 15 residues in the CDR3. CDR1 is MNHEY and CDR2 is SMNVEV in the germline V gene (reference sequence). The J segment lost 2 bases and the V segment lost 6 bases, leaving 6 bases of the junction unmatched. CDR3 sequence reads: CASSPGGATKNIQYF. CDR3 sequence (DNA): TGTGCCAGCAGCCCAGGGGGCGCGACCAAAAACATTCAGTACTTC.

The rearrangement uses TRBV7-3 and TRBJ2-5; D not certain. Germline V CDR1 and CDR2: SGHTA, FQGTGA. The CDR3 covers 14 residues. V was trimmed by 0 bases and J by 2 bases, leaving 7 bases between them. CDR3 DNA sequence: TGTGCCAGCAGCTTAACCAGCGTTCAAGAGACCCAGTACTTC. This codes for CASSLTSVQETQYF.

The genes are TRBV27 and TRBJ1-5; D not certain. The CDR3 totals 14 residues. Germline lookup yields CDR1 MNHEY and CDR2 SMNVEV (reference sequence). Trimming removed 5 bases from V and 5 bases from J, with 13 bases in between. The CDR3 is CASSAGRTHQPQHF. The DNA for the CDR3 is TGTGCCAGCAGTGCGGGCAGGACGCATCAGCCCCAGCATTTT.

V is TRBV20-1 and J is TRBJ2-5; a weak D match, TRBD2 (6 bases). The last part of the DNA fits TRBJ2-7 better; the J call may be wrong. The CDR3 loop spans 13 amino acids. Germline V gene data show CDR1 as DFQATT and CDR2 as SNEGSKA (reference sequence). CDR3 protein: CSATWRGDYEQYF. The CDR3 DNA sequence: TGCAGTGCCACTTGGCGCGGGGACTACGAGCAGTACTTC.

The chain couples TRBV7-2 to TRBJ2-1; 7 bases are shared with TRBD2. Germline lookup yields CDR1 SGHTA and CDR2 FQGNSA. The CDR3 has 15 residues. V lost 3 bases to trimming and J lost 4 bases; unmatched junction nucleotides: 6. The CDR3 loop is CASSFSSGKYNEQFF. CDR3 nucleotides: TGTGCCAGCAGCTTTTCTAGCGGAAAATACAATGAGCAGTTCTTC.